The count of the clone carrying this TCR beta chain is one. What it recognizes is unknown. This record belongs to a study of shared clonotypes between healthy human individuals. Trimming took 5 bases from V and 4 from J; bases not matched to a gene: 8. The CDR3 extends over 15 amino acids. The V gene's germline CDR1 is MNHEY and CDR2 SMNVEV (reference sequence). Naive CD8 cells lacked CD45RO, underwent positive selection for CCR7 and left out terminally differentiated effector memory CD45RA+ cells. The table came from immunoSEQ multiplex PCR; TCRdb's copy has only in-frame clones and leaves some out. Here the sample spans some 2.1 million clones, approximately 95% being singletons. General observations from the study: A generally larger estimated richness was seen in naive subsets than in memory subsets.

The chain couples TRBV27 to TRBJ1-2; 9 bases line up with TRBD1. Material for sequencing was naive CD8+ T cells sorted from blood. The sequence derives from a man between 18 and 29 years old in good health. CDR3 sequence: CASSQTGTGSYGYTF. CDR3 sequence (DNA): TGTGCCAGCAGTCAGACAGGGACAGGGAGCTATGGCTACACCTTC.